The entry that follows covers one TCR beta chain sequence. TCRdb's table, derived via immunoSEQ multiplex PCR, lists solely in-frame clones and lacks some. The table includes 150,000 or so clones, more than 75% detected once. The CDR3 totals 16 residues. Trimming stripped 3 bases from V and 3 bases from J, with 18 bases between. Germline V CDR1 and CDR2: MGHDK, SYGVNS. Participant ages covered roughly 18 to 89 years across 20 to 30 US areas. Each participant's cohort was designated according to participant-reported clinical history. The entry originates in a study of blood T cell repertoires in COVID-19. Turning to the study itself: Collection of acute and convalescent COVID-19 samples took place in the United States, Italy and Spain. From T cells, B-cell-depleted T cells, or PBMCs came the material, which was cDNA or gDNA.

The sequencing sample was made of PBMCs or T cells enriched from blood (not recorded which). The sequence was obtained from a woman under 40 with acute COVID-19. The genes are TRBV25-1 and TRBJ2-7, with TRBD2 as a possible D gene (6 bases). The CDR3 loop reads CASSDGWRDFVYEQYF. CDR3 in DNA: TGTGCCAGCAGTGACGGATGGCGGGACTTCGTCTACGAGCAGTACTTC.